This T cell receptor (beta chain) was retrieved from a study of identifying expanded T cells in peripheral blood (dated by TCRdb to 2018 to 2020). Study-level background: Technical replicates were generated by sequencing separate aliquots of the same genomic DNA pool, and four replicates were compared pairwise. The investigation overall reported the following: The beta-binomial model significantly reduced the number of clones called differentially abundant and the false-positive rate across all healthy-donor time intervals. Between technical replicates the binomial model flagged about 1.2 differentially abundant clones, whereas over about two weeks the binomial model flagged about 16.4 and over approximately four weeks 19 to 20. The authors expected that biological variance in healthy repertoires might rise further over much longer intervals, such as months to years. Variance in clone template counts between roughly two-week samples significantly increased with total template count across all healthy donors.

This clone was counted a single time. The antigen it binds to is not known. There are no base qualities to consult, and no much larger clone falls within one base. During the collection period, no immune events, such as infections, were documented for the healthy donors. Time-dependent variance in a beta-binomial model of T-cell clone differential abundance was calibrated using healthy-donor blood repertoires as a training cohort. There were 10 healthy donors in the training cohort, of whom 3 were female and 7 were male. Donor ages ranged from about 25 to 64 years, with an average of roughly 47 years. Whole blood from each healthy donor was obtained from a commercial supplier and was collected at three time points 2 to 3 weeks apart. For immunosequencing, genomic DNA was extracted from unsorted whole blood. The immunoSEQ Assay, which relies on bias-controlled multiplex PCR amplification of genomic DNA, was used to profile TCRbeta CDR3 regions. Per the original workflow: To quantify the absolute abundance of each unique TCRbeta CDR3 region, the sequences were collapsed and filtered. Differential abundance was tested with two models: a binomial (Fisher-equivalent) model and a beta-binomial model that adds time-dependent variance fitted from healthy donors. Any clone with fewer than 5 combined templates was excluded, and a clone was called differentially abundant if its Benjamini-Hochberg FDR was below 0.01. In the beta-binomial model, variance was expressed as a function of the total template count across the two samples, in the form v = (b*log(k)+a)^2. TCRdb retrieved this table from immuneACCESS and kept in-frame rearrangements only. Not all clones are present; in checked studies, unresolved V genes account for under half, and no reason is known for the remainder. The V and J calls and clone size come from that table; D and trimming were worked out from the DNA. For this sample the table gives 85,000 to 90,000 clones, of which more than 75% were detected only once. Together, the top ten hold over 5% of the sample.

CDR1 and CDR2, looked up from the germline V gene (reference sequence), are LNHNV and YYDKDF. Including the terminal cysteine and phenylalanine, the CDR3 comprises 16 residues. This entry keeps only the CDR3 DNA: 48 bases, framed from base 1. V lost 0 bases and J lost 2 bases; the stretch between them is 14 bases long. The rearranged segments are TRBV15 and TRBJ2-7; no confident D gene assignment can be made. Specimen: blood. This sequence was found in a person between 18 and 75 years old in good health. Here is the DNA: TGTGCCACCAGCAGAGATTTAACCATGGCTACCTACGAGCAGTACTTC. Its protein is CATSRDLTMATYEQYF.